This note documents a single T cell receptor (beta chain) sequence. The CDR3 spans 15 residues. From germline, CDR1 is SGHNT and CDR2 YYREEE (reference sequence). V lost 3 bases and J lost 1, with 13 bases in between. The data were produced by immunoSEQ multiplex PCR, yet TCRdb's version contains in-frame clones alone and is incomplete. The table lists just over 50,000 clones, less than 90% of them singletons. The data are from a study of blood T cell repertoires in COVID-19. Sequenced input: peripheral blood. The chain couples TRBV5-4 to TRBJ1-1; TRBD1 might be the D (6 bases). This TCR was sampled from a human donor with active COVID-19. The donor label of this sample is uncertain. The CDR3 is CASSSRGGENTEAFF. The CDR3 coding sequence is TGTGCCAGCAGCTCCCGAGGGGGGGAGAACACTGAAGCTTTCTTT. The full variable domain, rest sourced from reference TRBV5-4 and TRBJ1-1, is ETGVTQSPTHLIKTRGQQVTLRCSSQSGHNTVSWYQQALGQGPQFIFQYYREEENGRGNFPPRFSGLQFPNYSSELNVNALELDDSALYLCASSSRGGENTEAFFGQGTRLTVV.